The 17 T cell receptor beta chains below were found in one sample sequenced in a study of T-cell memory formation after mild COVID-19 (dated by TCRdb to the early 2020s). The library relied on 5' RACE. Sequencer: Illumina NovaSeq 6000. TCRdb reanalyzed the raw reads on its own, using fastp at Q25 for trimming and MiXCR for clone calling, and kept in-frame beta chains. Each entry merges the rows of one CDR3 protein and shows their most common DNA and genes. The sample yields roughly 600,000 distinct CDR3 sequences; about 20% were counted once. Clones ranked in the top ten supply 9.5% to 15% of the sample. Sequenced: PBMCs or a T cell subset sorted from them (not recorded which). These receptors were collected from an adult woman who had mild COVID-19 (a few samples of this study predate the infection). The sample titles of this study are shuffled in the database, so cell type and time point are left out; the donor was told from shared clones.

The chain recombines TRBV5-4 with TRBJ2-1; no definite D call. The germline V gene has CDR1 SGHNT and CDR2 YYREEE (reference sequence). V was shortened by 0 bases and J by 11 bases, with 6 bases between the two germline ends. The length of the CDR3 is 11 residues. The CDR3, as DNA: TGTGCCAGCAGCTTGGGTGATAAGCAGTTCTTC. Its protein is CASSLGDKQFF.

The genes are TRBV7-2 and TRBJ2-3; the D is unclear. The CDR3 has 14 residues. Trimming left V 2 bases short and J 0 bases short, with 6 bases between. CDR1 and CDR2 (germline): SGHTA, FQGNSA. The CDR3 DNA sequence: TGTGCCAGCAGCTTACTGAGTAGCACAGATACGCAGTATTTT. Its protein is CASSLLSSTDTQYF.

This chain connects TRBV5-6 to TRBJ2-7; TRBD1 agrees at 9 bases. The junction had 3 bases not matched to a gene; V was cut back by 2 bases and J by 3 bases. CDR3 size: 14 residues. CDR1 is SGHDT and CDR2 is YYEEEE in the germline V gene. The CDR3: CASSFGTGLYEQYF. The CDR3 bases are TGTGCCAGCAGCTTTGGGACAGGGCTCTACGAGCAGTACTTC.

This clonotype was seen only once. J is TRBJ2-7 and V is TRBV3-1; D is perhaps TRBD1 (5 bases). Trimming stripped 8 bases from V and 7 bases from J, with 18 bases between. The CDR3 has 13 residues. Germline loops: CDR1 LGHDT, CDR2 YNNKEL (reference sequence). The CDR3 reads CASQGVGAGEQYF. CDR3 bases: TGTGCCAGCCAGGGTGTGGGTGCCGGTGAGCAGTACTTC.

The chain combines TRBV4-1 with TRBJ1-5, with a tentative D call TRBD1 (6 bases). This CDR3 is built from 17 residues. Germline CDR1 and CDR2: MGHRA and YSYEKL. V lost 6 bases, J lost 3 bases, and 21 bases lay in between. The CDR3 region has the DNA TGCGCCAGCAGTCCCGGGAGAGGCACAGGGACCAATCAGCCCCAGCATTTT. It is translated as CASSPGRGTGTNQPQHF.

This clonotype has only a few counts. The chain employs TRBV20-1 and TRBJ2-1; possible D gene TRBD2, 6 bases. The ends were cut back, 3 bases at V and 0 bases at J, with 15 bases in the middle. This CDR3 spans 16 amino acids. The germline V gene has CDR1 DFQATT and CDR2 SNEGSKA (reference sequence). Written as DNA, the CDR3 is TGCAGTGCTAGGGAGGCGGGGCGAACCTCCTACAATGAGCAGTTCTTC. It codes for CSAREAGRTSYNEQFF.

This chain joins TRBV7-9 and TRBJ2-3; D may be TRBD2 (5 bases). The germline V and J ends were trimmed by 5 bases and 6 bases, with 15 bases remaining between them. The CDR3 runs to 14 residues. Germline V lookup: CDR1 SEHNR, CDR2 FQNEAQ (reference sequence). The CDR3 spells CASSLTRTGDTQYF. The CDR3 DNA sequence: TGTGCCAGCAGCCTAACTCGGACGGGGGATACGCAGTATTTT.

In this sample, this clonotype turned up a few times. The genes are TRBV10-3 and TRBJ1-1; D uncertain. This CDR3 has 13 amino acids. Germline V gene data show CDR1 as ENHRY and CDR2 as SYGVKD. V lost 4 bases to trimming and J lost 12 bases, with 18 bases between them. Here the CDR3 DNA reads TGTGCCATCAGTGCTGCAGGACTCTTTATAACTTTCTTT. Translation: CAISAAGLFITFF.

V and J are TRBV4-1 and TRBJ1-1; D is perhaps TRBD1 (6 bases). The CDR3 contains 15 residues. Trimming took off 1 base at V and 2 bases at J, with 11 bases between the two ends. The germline CDR1 and CDR2 sequences are MGHRA and YSYEKL. The CDR3 is CASSQAQGLNTEAFF. In DNA, the CDR3 is TGCGCCAGCAGCCAAGCACAGGGCCTAAACACTGAAGCTTTCTTT.

This clonotype has a handful of counts. The chain combines TRBV7-9 with TRBJ2-7; D gene ambiguous. CDR3 length: 12 amino acids. CDR1 and CDR2 (germline): SEHNR, FQNEAQ (reference sequence). V lost 2 bases to trimming and J lost 5 bases, with 7 bases between them. CDR3 DNA sequence: TGTGCCAGCAGCTTATTGAGTAACGAGCAGTACTTC. Amino acids: CASSLLSNEQYF.

A few counts support this clonotype. The chain couples TRBV5-1 to TRBJ1-1; D not certain. CDR1 and CDR2 from the germline V gene are SGHRS and YFSETQ. V shed 4 bases and J shed 4 bases, with 11 bases lying between them. The CDR3 loop spans 13 amino acids. CDR3 DNA sequence: TGCGCCAGCAGCCTAGATGTCACCACTGAAGCTTTCTTT. This codes for CASSLDVTTEAFF.

This CDR3 is CASSYRSYEQYF. The CDR3 nucleotides read TGTGCCAGCAGTTATAGGAGTTACGAGCAGTACTTC. The chain uses TRBV6-2 or TRBV6-3 and TRBJ2-7; D gene ambiguous. The germline gives CDR1 MNHEY, CDR2 SVGEGT. V was trimmed by 3 bases and J by 4 bases, leaving 7 bases between them. The length of the CDR3 is 12 residues.

This chain connects TRBV7-8 to TRBJ1-1; tentative D call: TRBD1 (5 bases). Trimming stripped 2 bases from V and 8 bases from J, with 12 bases between. This CDR3 has 13 residues. Looked up from germline, CDR1 is SGHVS and CDR2 is FQNEAQ. This CDR3 is CASSLPYGAEAFF. In DNA form, the CDR3 reads TGTGCCAGCAGCTTACCCTATGGGGCGGAAGCTTTCTTT.

The chain uses TRBV27 and TRBJ2-7, with TRBD1 identical over 9 bases. The CDR3 is 16 amino acids. After removal of 5 bases from V and 2 bases from J, the junction contained 10 bases not matched to a gene. CDR1 is MNHEY, CDR2 SMNVEV, per germline (reference sequence). The CDR3 here is CASSPLQGARTYEQYF. CDR3 bases: TGTGCCAGCAGTCCACTACAGGGGGCGAGAACCTACGAGCAGTACTTC.

This clonotype was detected a few times. The chain combines TRBV30 with TRBJ1-3; 8 positions match TRBD1. The CDR3 has 14 residues. CDR1 is GTSNPN, CDR2 SVGIG, per germline (reference sequence). V lost 7 bases, J lost 1 base, and 6 bases stayed unmatched. The CDR3 is CALRRTGSGNTIYF. In nucleotides, the CDR3 is TGTGCCTTACGAAGGACAGGGTCTGGAAACACCATATATTTT. The full variable domain, completed using reference TRBV30 and TRBJ1-3, is SQTIHQWPATLVQPVGSPLSLECTVEGTSNPNLYWYRQAAGRGLQLLFYSVGIGQISSEVPQNLSASRPQDRQFILSSKKLLLSDSGFYLCALRRTGSGNTIYFGEGSWLTVV.

The J gene is TRBJ1-2, the V gene TRBV7-2, with TRBD1 as a possible D gene (5 bases). The CDR3 length is 15 residues. The V gene lost 5 bases and the J gene lost 0 bases, with 13 bases spanning the gap. The germline V gene encodes CDR1 SGHTA and CDR2 FQGNSA. The CDR3 sequence is CASSPRGDANYGYTF. CDR3 bases: TGTGCCAGCAGCCCCCGAGGGGACGCTAACTATGGCTACACCTTC.

The V gene is TRBV6-1, the J gene TRBJ2-3; 8 bases line up with TRBD2. CDR1 and CDR2 (germline): MNHNS, SASEGT. This CDR3 has 14 residues. V lost 7 bases, J lost 5 bases, and 8 bases stayed unmatched. CDR3 protein: CASIEGLEGDTQYF. The CDR3 nucleotides are TGTGCCAGCATCGAGGGACTAGAGGGAGATACGCAGTATTTT.